Listed here is a single TCR beta chain. No antigen is known for it. Base quality data are lacking; no much larger clone is found one base away. These data belong to a study of chemoradiotherapy in HPV16-positive cancers (dated by TCRdb to 2021 to 2024). Study-wide context: Candidate HPV-specific T-cell clones and common TCR motifs were defined through functional T-cell assays on cells from a couple of HPV16-positive patients. Whether T-cell immunity against the HPV oncoproteins E6 and E7 changes during chemoradiotherapy and whether survival is affected by this immunity were examined in the study. Next, the candidate HPV-specific TCRs and motifs were followed in TCR repertoires from approximately 82 patients with HPV-related cancers. Overall results and qualifications from the work: Expansion of candidate HPV-specific clones and E7-related TCR motifs was observed in the tumor microenvironment during treatment, whereas no such expansion was observed for non-HPV-specific T cells. Only two HPV16-positive patients were used to derive the functional definition of HPV-specific T cells, and the survival association was reported for HPV16-positive patients. Improved recurrence-free survival in HPV16-positive patients was associated with expansion of HPV-responsive T cells during chemoradiotherapy.

Library preparation used the immunoSEQ multiplex PCR assay. Held by TCRdb, this immuneACCESS table contains in-frame sequences only and omits some clones. Under half of the omission traces to an unresolved V gene where checked; the cause of the rest is unknown. For this sample the table gives tens of thousands of clones, of which 80% to 90% were detected only once. The top ten clonotypes cover 3% to 4% of the sample. Repertoires were sampled repeatedly over the course of chemoradiotherapy so that clonal expansion in the tumor microenvironment could be followed. Its CDR3 holds 19 amino acids, cysteine through phenylalanine. Here the CDR3 DNA is all that survives: 57 bases in frame from base 1. V ends up 4 bases short and J 1 base short, with an unmatched junction base count of 15. In the germline V gene, CDR1 corresponds to SGHRS and CDR2 to YFSETQ.

In this chain, TRBV5-1 is recombined with TRBJ2-2; a stretch of 8 junction bases matches TRBD1. The material was blood, obtained from a patient who underwent chemoradiotherapy. This receptor was obtained from a human donor with HPV-associated anogenital cancer. The CDR3 reads as follows: CASSDRDRPGEGNTGELFF. DNA sequence: TGCGCCAGCAGCGACCGGGACAGGCCCGGAGAAGGGAACACCGGGGAGCTGTTTTTT.